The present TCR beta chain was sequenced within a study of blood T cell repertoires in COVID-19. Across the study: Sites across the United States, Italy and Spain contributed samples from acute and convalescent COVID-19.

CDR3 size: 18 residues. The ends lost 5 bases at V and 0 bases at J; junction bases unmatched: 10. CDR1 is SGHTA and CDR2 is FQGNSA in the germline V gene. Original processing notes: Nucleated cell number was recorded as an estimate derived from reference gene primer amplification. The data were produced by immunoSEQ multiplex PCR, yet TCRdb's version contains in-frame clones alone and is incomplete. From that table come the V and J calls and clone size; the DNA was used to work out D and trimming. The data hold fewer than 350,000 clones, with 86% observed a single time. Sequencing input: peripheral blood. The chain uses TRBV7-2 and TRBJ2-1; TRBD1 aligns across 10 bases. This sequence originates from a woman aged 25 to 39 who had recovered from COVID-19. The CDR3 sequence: CASSLRQGALFSYNEQFF. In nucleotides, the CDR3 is TGTGCCAGCAGCCTTCGACAGGGGGCGTTATTCTCCTACAATGAGCAGTTCTTC.